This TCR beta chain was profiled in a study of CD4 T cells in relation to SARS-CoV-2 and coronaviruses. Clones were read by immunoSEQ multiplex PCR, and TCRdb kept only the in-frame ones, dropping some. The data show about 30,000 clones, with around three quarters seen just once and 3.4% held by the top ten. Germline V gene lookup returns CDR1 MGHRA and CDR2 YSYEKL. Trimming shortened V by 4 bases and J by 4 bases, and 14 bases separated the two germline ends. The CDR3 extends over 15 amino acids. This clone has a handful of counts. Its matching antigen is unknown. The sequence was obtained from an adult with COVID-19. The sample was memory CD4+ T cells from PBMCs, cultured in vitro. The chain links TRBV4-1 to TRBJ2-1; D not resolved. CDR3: CASSRERANYNEQFF. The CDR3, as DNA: TGCGCCAGCAGCCGGGAACGGGCCAATTACAATGAGCAGTTCTTC.